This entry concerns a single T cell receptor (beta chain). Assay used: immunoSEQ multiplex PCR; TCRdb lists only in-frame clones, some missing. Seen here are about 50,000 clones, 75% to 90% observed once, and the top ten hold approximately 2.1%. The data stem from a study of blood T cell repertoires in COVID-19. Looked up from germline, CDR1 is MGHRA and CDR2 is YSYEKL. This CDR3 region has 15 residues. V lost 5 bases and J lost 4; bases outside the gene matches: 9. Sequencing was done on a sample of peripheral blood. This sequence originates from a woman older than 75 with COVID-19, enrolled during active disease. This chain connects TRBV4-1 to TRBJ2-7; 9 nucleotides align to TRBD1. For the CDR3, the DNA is TGCGCCAGCAGCTCTCCCGGGACAGGGAAATACGAGCAGTACTTC. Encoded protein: CASSSPGTGKYEQYF.